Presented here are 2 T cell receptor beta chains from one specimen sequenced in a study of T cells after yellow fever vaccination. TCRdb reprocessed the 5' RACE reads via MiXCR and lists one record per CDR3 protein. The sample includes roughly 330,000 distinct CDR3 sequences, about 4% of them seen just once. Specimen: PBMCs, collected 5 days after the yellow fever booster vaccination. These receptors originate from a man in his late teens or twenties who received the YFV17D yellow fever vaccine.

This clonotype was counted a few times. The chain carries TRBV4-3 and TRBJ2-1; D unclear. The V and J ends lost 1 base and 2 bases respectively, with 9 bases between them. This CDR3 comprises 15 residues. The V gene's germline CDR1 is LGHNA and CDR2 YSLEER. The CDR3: CASSQAWEAYNEQFF. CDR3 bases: TGCGCCAGCAGCCAAGCGTGGGAAGCCTACAATGAGCAGTTCTTC.

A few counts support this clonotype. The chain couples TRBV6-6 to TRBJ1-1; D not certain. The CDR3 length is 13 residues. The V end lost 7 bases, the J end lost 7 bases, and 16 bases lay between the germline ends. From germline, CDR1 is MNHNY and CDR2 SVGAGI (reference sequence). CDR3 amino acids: CASTRTVGSEAFF. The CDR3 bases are TGTGCCAGCACCCGGACGGTAGGCAGTGAAGCTTTCTTT.